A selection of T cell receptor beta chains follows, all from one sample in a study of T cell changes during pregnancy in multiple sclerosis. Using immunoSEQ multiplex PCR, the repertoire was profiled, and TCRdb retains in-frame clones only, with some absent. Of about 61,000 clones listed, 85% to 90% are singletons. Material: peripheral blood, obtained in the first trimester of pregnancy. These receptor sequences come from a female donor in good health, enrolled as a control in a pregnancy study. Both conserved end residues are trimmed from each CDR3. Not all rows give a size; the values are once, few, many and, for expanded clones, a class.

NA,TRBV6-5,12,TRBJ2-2,ASRRLAGNGELF
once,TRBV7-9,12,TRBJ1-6,ASSPDRVTSPLH
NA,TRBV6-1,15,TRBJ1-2,ASSETALAQGPYGYT
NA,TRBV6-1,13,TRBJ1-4,ASSADRGSGEKLF
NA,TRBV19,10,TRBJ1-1,ASRPQGGGAF
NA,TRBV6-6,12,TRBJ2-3,ASSRTGSTDTQY
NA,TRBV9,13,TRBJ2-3,ASSVAGGNTDTQY
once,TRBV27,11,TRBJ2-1,ASQVPGKDEQF
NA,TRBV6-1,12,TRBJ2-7,ASSESAGRYEQY
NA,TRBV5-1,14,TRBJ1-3,ASSSGDRGLTNTIY
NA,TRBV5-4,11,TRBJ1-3,ASSPSSGNTIY
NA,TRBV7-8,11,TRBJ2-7,ASSLGHLYEQY
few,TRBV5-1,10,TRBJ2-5,ASSPIGETQY
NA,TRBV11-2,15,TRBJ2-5,ASSPWTSGGAKETQY
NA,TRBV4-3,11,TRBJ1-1,ASSQDVRTEAF
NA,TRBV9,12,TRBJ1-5,ASSPGQGNQPQH
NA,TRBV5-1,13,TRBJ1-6,ASSLRGSYNSPLH
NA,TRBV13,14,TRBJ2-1,ASSLTSDREYGEQF
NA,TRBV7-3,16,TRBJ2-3,ASSSIPLAGGITDTQY
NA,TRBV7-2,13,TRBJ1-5,ASSLAIDRNQPQH
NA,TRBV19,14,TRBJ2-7,ASSPKKLPGVYEQY
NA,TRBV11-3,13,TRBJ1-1,ASSTHLGGGTEAF
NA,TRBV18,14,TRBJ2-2,ASSPAQGALIGELF
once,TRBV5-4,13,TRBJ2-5,ASSLGQGEQETQY
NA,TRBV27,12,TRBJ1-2,ASSPGQGAFGYT
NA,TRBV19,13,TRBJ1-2,ASSIAQGSAYGYT
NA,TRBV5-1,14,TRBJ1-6,ASSLNVELSDSPLH
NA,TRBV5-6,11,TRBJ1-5,ASSLAGNQPQH
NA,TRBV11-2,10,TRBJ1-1,ASSPDWAEAF
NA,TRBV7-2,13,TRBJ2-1,ASTPGDRVSNEQF
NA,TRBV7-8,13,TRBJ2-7,ASSRVSGGASEQY
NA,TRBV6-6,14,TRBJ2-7,ASSAKVLTSAYEQY
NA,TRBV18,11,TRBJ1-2,ASSPGQEGGYT
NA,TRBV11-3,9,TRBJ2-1,ASSLTDEQF
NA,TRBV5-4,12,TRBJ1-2,ASSWTGRNYGYT